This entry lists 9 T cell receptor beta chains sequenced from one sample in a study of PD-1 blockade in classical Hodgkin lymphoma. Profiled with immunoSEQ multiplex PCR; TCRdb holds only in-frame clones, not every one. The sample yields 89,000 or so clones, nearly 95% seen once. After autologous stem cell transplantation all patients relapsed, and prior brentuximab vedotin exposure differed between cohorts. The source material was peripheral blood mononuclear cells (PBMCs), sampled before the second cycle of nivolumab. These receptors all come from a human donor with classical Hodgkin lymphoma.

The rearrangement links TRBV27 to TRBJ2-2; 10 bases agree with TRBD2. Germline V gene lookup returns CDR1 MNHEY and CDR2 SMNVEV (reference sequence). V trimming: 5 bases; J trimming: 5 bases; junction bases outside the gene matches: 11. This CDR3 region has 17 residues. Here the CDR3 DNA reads TGTGCCAGCAGTCTTGCAAGACTAGCGGGCATAACCGGGGAGCTGTTTTTT. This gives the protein CASSLARLAGITGELFF.

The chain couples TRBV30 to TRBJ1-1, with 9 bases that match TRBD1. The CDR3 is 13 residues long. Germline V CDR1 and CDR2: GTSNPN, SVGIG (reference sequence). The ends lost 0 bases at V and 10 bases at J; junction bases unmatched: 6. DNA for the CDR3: TGTGCCTGGAGTGTGGGACAGGGAGGTGGAGCTTTCTTT. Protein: CAWSVGQGGGAFF.

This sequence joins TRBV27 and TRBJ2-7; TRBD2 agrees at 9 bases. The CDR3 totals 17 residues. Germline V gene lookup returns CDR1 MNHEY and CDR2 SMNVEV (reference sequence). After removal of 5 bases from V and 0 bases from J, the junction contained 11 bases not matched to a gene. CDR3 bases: TGTGCCAGCAGTCCAATACTAGCGGGCATGAGCTCCTACGAGCAGTACTTC. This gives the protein CASSPILAGMSSYEQYF.

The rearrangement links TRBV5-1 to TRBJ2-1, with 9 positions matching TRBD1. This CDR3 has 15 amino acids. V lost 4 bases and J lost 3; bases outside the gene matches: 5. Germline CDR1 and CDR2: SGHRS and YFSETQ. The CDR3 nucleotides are TGCGCCAGCAGCGCAGGGGGACAGGGCTACAATGAGCAGTTCTTC. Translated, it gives CASSAGGQGYNEQFF.

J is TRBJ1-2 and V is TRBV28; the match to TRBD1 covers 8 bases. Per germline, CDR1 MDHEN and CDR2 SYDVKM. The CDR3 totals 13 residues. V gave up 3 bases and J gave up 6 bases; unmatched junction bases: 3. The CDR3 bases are TGTGCCAGCAGTTTGGACAGGGCCCATGGCTACACCTTC. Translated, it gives CASSLDRAHGYTF.

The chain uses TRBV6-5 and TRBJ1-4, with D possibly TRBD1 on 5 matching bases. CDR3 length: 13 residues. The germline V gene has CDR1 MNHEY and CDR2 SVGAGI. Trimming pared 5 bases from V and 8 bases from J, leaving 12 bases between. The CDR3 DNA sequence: TGTGCCAGCAGTCAGGGTCTAAAGGAAAAACTGTTTTTT. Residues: CASSQGLKEKLFF.

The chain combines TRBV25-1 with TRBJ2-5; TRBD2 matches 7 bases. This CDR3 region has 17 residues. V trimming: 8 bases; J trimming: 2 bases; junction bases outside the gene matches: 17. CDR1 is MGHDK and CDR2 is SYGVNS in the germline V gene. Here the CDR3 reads CASGLEHLAGAQETQYF. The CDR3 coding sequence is TGTGCCAGCGGACTCGAACATCTGGCGGGAGCTCAAGAGACCCAGTACTTC.

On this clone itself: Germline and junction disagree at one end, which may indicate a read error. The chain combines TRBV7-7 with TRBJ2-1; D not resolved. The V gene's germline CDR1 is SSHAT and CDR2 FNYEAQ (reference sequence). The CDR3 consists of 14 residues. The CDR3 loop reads CASSLDDGFNEQFF. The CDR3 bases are TGTGCTAGCAGCTTAGACGACGGGTTTAATGAGCAGTTCTTC.

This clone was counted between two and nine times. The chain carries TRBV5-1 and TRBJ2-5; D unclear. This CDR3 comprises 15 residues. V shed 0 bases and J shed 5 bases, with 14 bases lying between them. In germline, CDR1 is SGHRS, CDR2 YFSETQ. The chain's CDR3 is CASSLEARQWETQYF. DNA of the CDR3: TGCGCCAGCAGCTTGGAAGCGCGGCAGTGGGAGACCCAGTACTTC.